The clone carrying this T cell receptor (beta chain) occurred a few times. Its antigen remains unknown. TCRdb's copy holds only in-frame clones and misses some; the assay was immunoSEQ multiplex PCR. The table lists thousands of clones, roughly 82% of them singletons. These data are taken from a study of graft-versus-host responses after intestinal transplantation. About the research overall: Once they had received anti-thymocyte globulin induction, all recipients took tacrolimus and steroids for about three years.

Points from the study as a whole: GvH clones appeared in recipient marrow, some first in ileum or blood.

The germline V gene encodes CDR1 LNHDA and CDR2 SQIVND (reference sequence). The CDR3 totals 13 residues. V lost 5 bases to trimming and J lost 6 bases; unmatched junction nucleotides: 4. Lymphocytes (intraepithelial and lamina propria) were released by processing the graft tissue. The TCR comes from a human patient who received an intestinal transplant, so some T cells may come from the graft donor. The V gene is TRBV19, the J gene TRBJ2-7; 10 bases map to TRBD1. This material consisted of ileum tissue, taken approximately 120 days after transplant. CDR3 coding DNA: TGTGCCAGTAGTCCGACAGGGGGCGGCGAGCAGTACTTC. As protein: CASSPTGGGEQYF.